The entry below gives a single T cell receptor (beta chain) sequence along with its context. What antigen it recognizes has not been identified. Per-base quality was not reported, and no clone a single base away is much larger than it. The data were taken from a study of blood T cell repertoires in COVID-19 (dated by TCRdb to 2020 to 2021). For the study in its entirety: The collaborator samples originated in the United States, Italy and Spain and spanned the acute and convalescent phases of COVID-19. Sample metadata almost always included a de-identified subject ID, COVID-19 status, age in years and sex. The repertoires were released in a freely available public database intended as a resource for research on the immune response to SARS-CoV-2. The prospective study material was composed of cDNA or gDNA derived from T cells, B-cell-depleted T cells, or PBMCs. Where available, HLA class I and class II types were taken from metadata supplied by the sample provider and were not determined by assay-based typing. The samples were drawn from two sources: the first 160 participants of the ongoing ImmuneRACE study, and 950 to 1,500 subjects contributed by 6 global collaborators. Subjects who had been exposed to COVID-19, were actively infected with it, or had recovered from it provided the deeply sampled blood TCRbeta repertoires that made up the dataset. Study-wide findings and limitations: How much clinical and demographic metadata was included differed by source and by participant, and the metadata was provided uncurated.

Collaborating institutions collected whole blood in K2EDTA tubes following their own protocols. For TCRbeta analysis, collaborator samples were shipped as frozen whole blood, as isolated PBMCs, or as DNA extracted from either sample type. TCRbeta CDR3 regions were amplified from genomic DNA using the immunoSEQ Assay, a bias-controlled multiplex PCR. Regarding the original processing steps: Nucleated cell counts per sample were estimated from amplification of reference gene primers within the assay. To quantify the absolute abundance of each unique TCRbeta CDR3 rearrangement, sequence reads were collapsed and filtered. Productive Simpson clonality was computed per sample as the square root of Simpson's diversity index over productive rearrangements. The table was pulled from immuneACCESS by TCRdb, which kept in-frame rearrangements only. Such tables lose some clones; where checked, under half of the loss comes from unresolved V genes, and the rest has no known cause. The V and J calls and the clone size are those of that table, but D and trimming were determined from the DNA. Counted in this sample were 150,000 or so clones; over 60% of them appeared once. Roughly 4.7% of the sample belongs to the ten largest clones.

The cysteine opens and the phenylalanine closes a CDR3 of 16 amino acids. CDR3 DNA is the only sequence kept; it has 48 bases, read in frame from the first base. V and J are trimmed by 5 bases and 2 bases, and the gene matches miss 9 bases of the junction. The germline V gene sets CDR1 to LGHNA and CDR2 to YSLEER. This TCR derives from a woman aged 80 or over with active or convalescent COVID-19. The sample consisted of peripheral blood. In this chain, TRBV4-3 is recombined with TRBJ2-5; 9 middle bases align to TRBD1. The sequenced DNA is TGCGCCAGCAGCAAGACCCCGGGACAGGGTCAAGAGACCCAGTACTTC. Its amino acids are CASSKTPGQGQETQYF.